This TCR beta chain was identified in a study of cytomegalovirus exposure and HLA in healthy donors (dated by TCRdb to about 2017). Looking at the study overall: A later analysis indicated that the roughly 130 validation repertoires were generated on the platform also employed for the 720 or so repertoires of the first cohort. The study was designed to test whether signatures of past pathogen exposure could be identified by cataloging public T cell receptors. In addition to the first cohort of 666 subjects, a separate validation cohort of 120 different subjects was used. To predict cytomegalovirus infection status, the study brought together high-throughput TCR immunosequencing, statistical association of individual TCRs with disease status, and machine learning.

Study-wide findings and limitations: All 120 or so repertoires were used to score co-occurrence in the validation cohort in a later analysis, because that analysis had no HLA typing for the cohort. While some public TCRs were present in many individuals, most TCR sequences turned up only very rarely across donors. In both the original and validation cohorts, the classifier was reported to diagnose cytomegalovirus status with high specificity and sensitivity. The study listed over 150 TCR beta chains as associated with cytomegalovirus. A few of the identified cytomegalovirus-associated TCR beta chains were confirmed in vitro to be specific for cytomegalovirus antigens. In a later analysis, TCRs clustered in the first cohort were found to also tend to co-occur in the roughly 120 validation repertoires, with 94% of cluster scores above 0. According to the authors, the approach could potentially be generalized to other disease states and immunological phenotypes.

Donors formed part of the validation cohort, which comprised about 130 subjects and was distinct from the first cohort of 670 or so subjects. About this clone: The specificity of this receptor is unknown. Base-call qualities are not available, and no considerably larger clone is one nucleotide away.

The CDR3 runs 13 residues from the cysteine to the phenylalanine. Of all the DNA, just the CDR3 is kept, 39 bases in frame from base 1. The germline V gene (reference sequence) supplies CDR1 SGHNT and CDR2 YYREEE. Cut back by 5 bases and 3 bases, the V and J ends lie 12 bases apart. Receptor amplification or capture employed the immunoSEQ multiplex PCR assay. From the authors' description of their analysis: A statistical classification framework was developed to diagnose cytomegalovirus status using the catalog of TCR beta chain sequences. TCRdb's version of the immuneACCESS table is confined to in-frame rearrangements and falls short of the full clone set. An unresolved V gene accounts for under half of the shortfall where checked; the remainder is of unknown origin. The V and J calls and clone size are taken from that table; D and trimming were inferred from the DNA. The sample table holds about 280,000 clones, of which 85% to 90% were seen once. Together, the top ten hold around 0.9% of the sample.

Source material: PBMCs. The rearranged segments are TRBV5-4 and TRBJ2-7, with no confidently assigned D gene. This clonotype originated in a woman between 18 and 30 years old in good health and CMV-seronegative. CDR3 sequence: CASSNITDYEQYF. The DNA is as follows: TGTGCCAGCAGTAATATCACAGACTACGAGCAGTACTTC.